The present entry profiles one T cell receptor (beta chain) with its context. This sample is part of a study of control samples from healthy donors and cancer patients. Using immunoSEQ multiplex PCR, the repertoire was profiled, and TCRdb retains in-frame clones only, with some absent. The sample lists under 150,000 clones, more than 90% seen once, with about 10% in the top ten. Trimming removed 2 bases from V and 4 bases from J, with 8 bases in between. The CDR3 loop spans 13 amino acids. Germline V gives CDR1 MDHEN, CDR2 SYDVKM. This clonotype was sampled from a man aged 25 to 40 in good health. The chain uses TRBV28 and TRBJ1-2; D not resolved. Specimen: blood. As DNA, the CDR3 is TGTGCCAGCAGTTTACAGCGGGGCTATGGCTACACCTTC. This sequence encodes CASSLQRGYGYTF.